What follows are 25 T cell receptor beta chains derived from one specimen sequenced in a study of blood T cells in healthy people across ages (dated by TCRdb to the mid-2010s). Library construction relied on 5' RACE. The instrument was an Illumina HiSeq 2500. The second PCR ran for roughly 7 to 11 cycles and used a J-beta primer mix along with a sample-barcoded 5' primer. The public reads were quality trimmed at Q25 with fastp and then assembled into clones with MiXCR by TCRdb, keeping productive beta chains. Each record represents a unique CDR3 protein, reported with the most common genes and DNA among its rows. The sample contains about 970,000 distinct CDR3 sequences, roughly half of them found a single time. The top ten clonotypes cover roughly 23% of the sample. Input material: blood. These receptors were collected from a woman in her fifties or sixties in good health.

This chain links TRBV5-5 with TRBJ1-2, with D perhaps matching TRBD1 (6 bases). The CDR3 is 15 amino acids. Germline CDR1 SGHKS, CDR2 YYEKEE (reference sequence). V lost 4 bases, J lost 4 bases, and 17 bases lay in between. As DNA, the CDR3 is TGTGCCAGCAGCCGTGAAGGACAGACTCGCTATGGCTACACCTTC. Translation gives CASSREGQTRYGYTF.

The chain joins TRBV7-8 to TRBJ2-7; unclear D gene. The germline CDR1 and CDR2 sequences are SGHVS and FQNEAQ. CDR3 length equals 13 residues. V was clipped by 6 bases and J by 3 bases, with 12 bases between them. This CDR3 is CASSYLPLYEQYF. CDR3 nucleotides: TGTGCCAGCAGTTACCTACCCCTCTACGAGCAGTACTTC.

This rearrangement joins TRBV10-3 to TRBJ2-7, with TRBD2 identical over 13 bases. V lost 8 bases to trimming and J lost 7 bases; unmatched junction nucleotides: 8. This CDR3 comprises 14 residues. Germline assignment: CDR1 ENHRY and CDR2 SYGVKD. CDR3 region: CAIQGTSGTSEQYF. In DNA form, the CDR3 reads TGTGCCATCCAAGGGACTAGCGGGACAAGTGAGCAGTACTTC.

This clonotype was found a few times. This chain links TRBV15 with TRBJ2-7; tentative D call: TRBD1 (6 bases). The V end was cut by 1 base, the J end by 4 bases, with 14 bases between. This CDR3 has 15 amino acids. The germline CDR1 and CDR2 sequences are LNHNV and YYDKDF (reference sequence). CDR3: CATSRGAGTLYEQYF. The CDR3 DNA is TGTGCCACCAGCAGAGGGGCTGGGACACTTTACGAGCAGTACTTC.

J is TRBJ1-4 and V is TRBV4-1; no definite D call. Per germline, CDR1 MGHRA and CDR2 YSYEKL. This CDR3 contains 20 residues. V was shortened by 2 bases and J by 0 bases, with 22 bases between the two germline ends. CDR3 in amino acids: CASSQTTSGRDEATNEKLFF. Written as DNA, the CDR3 is TGCGCCAGCAGCCAAACTACTAGCGGGAGAGACGAAGCAACTAATGAAAAACTGTTTTTT.

J is TRBJ2-6 and V is TRBV6-5; D uncertain. From germline, CDR1 is MNHEY and CDR2 SVGAGI. This CDR3 comprises 15 residues. The germline V and J ends were trimmed by 6 bases and 1 base, with 10 bases remaining between them. The CDR3 loop reads CASSKWVSGANVLTF. The CDR3, as DNA: TGTGCCAGCAGCAAGTGGGTATCTGGGGCCAACGTCCTGACTTTC.

This clonotype showed up just once. This rearrangement joins TRBV20-1 to TRBJ2-3; either TRBD1 or TRBD2 may supply D (5 bases each). V lost 3 bases and J 4 bases, leaving 14 bases between the germline ends. CDR1 and CDR2 from the germline V gene are DFQATT and SNEGSKA (reference sequence). CDR3 length: 14 residues. The CDR3 nucleotides read TGCAGTGCTAGGGGACGAGCGGAAGCAGATACGCAGTATTTT. Its protein is CSARGRAEADTQYF.

The chain employs TRBV25-1 and TRBJ2-7, with 8 positions matching TRBD2. Germline lookup yields CDR1 MGHDK and CDR2 SYGVNS. The CDR3 spans 19 residues. The V segment lost 1 base and the J segment 4 bases; nucleotides outside the gene matches: 18. CDR3 residues: CASSEFGTDPGLDSYEQYF. CDR3 DNA: TGTGCCAGCAGTGAATTTGGGACGGACCCGGGACTAGACTCTTACGAGCAGTACTTC.

This clonotype was seen a few times. The rearrangement uses TRBV20-1 and TRBJ2-3; 10 positions match TRBD2. Germline V gives CDR1 DFQATT, CDR2 SNEGSKA (reference sequence). Trimming at V came to 6 bases and at J to 5 bases, leaving 8 bases not matched to a gene. This CDR3 is built from 14 residues. CDR3 DNA sequence: TGCAGTGCAACTGCCGGGACTAGCGTAGATACGCAGTATTTT. Translated: CSATAGTSVDTQYF.

The rearrangement uses TRBV12-3 or TRBV12-4 and TRBJ2-1; the D gene is possibly TRBD2 (6 bases). Trimming pared 11 bases from V and 12 bases from J, leaving 17 bases between. The CDR3 is 11 residues long. The CDR3 nucleotides are TGTGCCGGGGGGAGTTGGTATGGGCAGTTCTTC. This codes for CAGGSWYGQFF.

The chain recombines TRBV6-6 with TRBJ2-5; 8 nucleotides align to TRBD2. The J segment lost 11 bases and the V segment lost 8 bases, leaving 10 bases of the junction unmatched. The germline V gene encodes CDR1 MNHNY and CDR2 SVGAGI (reference sequence). This CDR3 contains 12 residues. CDR3 amino acids: CASALAGNEQYF. In nucleotides, the CDR3 is TGTGCCAGCGCCCTAGCGGGCAATGAGCAGTACTTC.

This clonotype occurred a few times. V and J are TRBV29-1 and TRBJ2-1; D is unclear. Germline lookup yields CDR1 SQVTM and CDR2 ANQGSEA. The V gene lost 0 bases and the J gene lost 9 bases, with 6 bases spanning the gap. The CDR3 is made up of 11 amino acids. The CDR3 nucleotides are TGCAGCGTTGAAGATATTCGTGAGCAGTTCTTC. It translates to CSVEDIREQFF.

The V call is TRBV12-3 or TRBV12-4, the J call TRBJ1-2; no definite D call. The ends were cut back, 6 bases at V and 5 bases at J, with 10 bases in the middle. This CDR3 is 12 amino acids long. As DNA, the CDR3 is TGTGCCAGCAGCCCCAGACTGTATGGCTACACCTTC. Its translation: CASSPRLYGYTF.

CDR3 region: CASSLEVGRLGEQYF. The CDR3 bases are TGTGCCAGCAGCTTGGAGGTGGGGCGGCTGGGAGAGCAGTACTTC. This chain links TRBV5-4 with TRBJ2-7; possible D gene TRBD1, 5 bases. V dropped 0 bases and J dropped 7 bases, with 17 bases sitting between them. Germline V gene lookup returns CDR1 SGHNT and CDR2 YYREEE (reference sequence). The CDR3 sequence is 15 residues long.

The V gene is TRBV19, the J gene TRBJ2-5; D is unclear. V was trimmed by 4 bases and J by 5 bases, leaving 17 bases between them. The CDR3 loop spans 15 amino acids. CDR1 and CDR2 from the germline V gene are LNHDA and SQIVND (reference sequence). CDR3 amino acids: CASSTLTSSGETQYF. The CDR3 DNA is TGTGCCAGTAGTACGTTGACCAGCTCCGGGGAGACCCAGTACTTC. The entire variable domain, with the rest obtained from reference TRBV19 and TRBJ2-5, is as follows: DGGITQSPKYLFRKEGQNVTLSCEQNLNHDAMYWYRQDPGQGLRLIYYSQIVNDFQKGDIAEGYSVSREKKESFPLTVTSAQKNPTAFYLCASSTLTSSGETQYFGPGTRLLVL.

The chain is built from TRBV6-2 or TRBV6-3 and TRBJ1-1, with a weak D call TRBD1 (6 bases). This CDR3 spans 12 amino acids. The germline V gene encodes CDR1 MNHEY and CDR2 SVGEGT. Between the trimmed V and J ends, which lost 7 bases and 8 bases, there was a span of 14 bases. CDR3 sequence: CASTNPGVEAFF. For the CDR3, the DNA is TGTGCCAGCACCAATCCAGGGGTAGAAGCTTTCTTT.

The chain is built from TRBV4-1 and TRBJ1-2, with D uncertain. The CDR3 contains 15 residues. Between the trimmed V and J ends, which lost 1 base and 0 bases, there was a span of 9 bases. CDR1 and CDR2 (germline): MGHRA, YSYEKL. The CDR3 coding sequence is TGCGCCAGCAGCCAAGGGGCAGTAGCTAACTATGGCTACACCTTC. This gives the protein CASSQGAVANYGYTF.

The J gene is TRBJ2-1, the V gene TRBV4-1; D is unclear. This CDR3 has 14 residues. Trimming pared 1 base from V and 8 bases from J, leaving 12 bases between. Germline V CDR1 and CDR2: MGHRA, YSYEKL. CDR3 amino acids: CASSQVVVRDEQFF. Here the CDR3 DNA reads TGCGCCAGCAGCCAAGTCGTAGTCCGCGATGAGCAGTTCTTC.

The chain employs TRBV25-1 and TRBJ2-5, with a possible D match to TRBD1 (6 bases). There are 13 residues in the CDR3. Deletions cut 7 bases from V and 8 bases from J, with 17 bases between. Germline CDR1 MGHDK, CDR2 SYGVNS. The CDR3 here is CASKRQDLGTQYF. DNA of the CDR3: TGTGCCAGCAAAAGACAGGATCTAGGAACCCAGTACTTC.

V gene TRBV29-1 combines with J gene TRBJ2-3, with D unresolved. The germline CDR1 and CDR2 sequences are SQVTM and ANQGSEA. There are 12 residues in the CDR3. V lost 5 bases, J lost 3 bases, and 9 bases lay in between. As DNA, the CDR3 is TGCAGCGTTCGATCCCCAACAGATACGCAGTATTTT. It codes for CSVRSPTDTQYF.

This chain joins TRBV5-6 and TRBJ1-5, with D unresolved. There are 15 residues in the CDR3. Trimming took off 2 bases at V and 7 bases at J, with 16 bases between the two ends. Germline V gene lookup returns CDR1 SGHDT and CDR2 YYEEEE. CDR3 amino acids: CASSFGVVEGQPQHF. The CDR3 DNA is TGTGCCAGCAGCTTCGGCGTAGTGGAAGGGCAGCCCCAGCATTTT.

A few counts support this clonotype. The chain couples TRBV9 to TRBJ1-1, with D unclear. Looked up from germline, CDR1 is SGDLS and CDR2 is YYNGEE. The CDR3 contains 12 residues. V dropped 4 bases and J dropped 5 bases, with 9 bases sitting between them. The CDR3 DNA reads as TGTGCCAGCAGCAATAGGAGGACTGAAGCTTTCTTT. Amino acids: CASSNRRTEAFF.

The chain recombines TRBV29-1 with TRBJ1-1; D not resolved. Germline V gene sequence: CDR1 SQVTM, CDR2 ANQGSEA. There are 13 residues in the CDR3. V lost 6 bases and J lost 0, with 11 bases in between. CDR3 nucleotides: TGCAGCGTCGCGGCTTCCTTGAACACTGAAGCTTTCTTT. Translating gives CSVAASLNTEAFF.

This clonotype appeared a few times. The rearrangement links TRBV12-3 or TRBV12-4 to TRBJ2-7, with D perhaps matching TRBD1 (6 bases). This CDR3 is built from 14 residues. Between the trimmed V and J ends, which lost 3 bases and 0 bases, there was a span of 9 bases. The CDR3 here is CASSLGTLSYEQYF. Here the CDR3 DNA reads TGTGCCAGCAGTTTGGGGACACTCTCCTACGAGCAGTACTTC.

This clonotype was detected only a few times. A much larger clone lies one base from this, so it may be a read error. The rearrangement joins TRBV7-2 to TRBJ2-5; D is perhaps TRBD1 (5 bases). Looked up from germline, CDR1 is SGHTA and CDR2 is FQGNSA. The length of the CDR3 is 14 residues. CDR3 region: CASSVAGMRETQYF. The CDR3 region has the DNA TGTGCCAGCAGCGTAGCAGGGATGAGAGAGACCCAGTACTTC.